The sequence of this T cell receptor (beta chain) was determined in a study of blood T cells in healthy people across ages. A remark on this clonotype: One end of the junction is discordant with germline, which a read error may explain.

The second PCR ran about 6 to 11 cycles with a sample-barcoded 5' primer and J-beta primers. A single record per CDR3 protein comes from TCRdb applying MiXCR to the 5' RACE reads. The sample lists about 1.5 million distinct CDR3 sequences; 42% were seen once. Sequencing input: blood. This receptor was obtained from a woman aged 18-29 years in good health.

This chain's CDR3 is CAGSPPRERTDTQYF. CDR3 bases: TGTGCCGGCAGTCCACCGCGGGAGAGGACAGATACGCAGTATTTT. The J gene is TRBJ2-3, the V gene TRBV12-3 or TRBV12-4; 7 bases fit TRBD2. The CDR3 sequence is 15 residues long.